A single sample gave rise to the 26 T cell receptor beta chains below, sequenced in a study of regulatory and conventional T cells in RAG deficiency. The data were produced by immunoSEQ multiplex PCR, yet TCRdb's version contains in-frame clones alone and is incomplete. The table shows more than 5,500 clones, with approximately 82% occurring only once. The same data also contributed to another study, on regulatory T cells. That source reports: The PCR used 52 TRBV and 13 TRBJ primers.

The specimen was CD8+ T cells sorted from blood. The receptors derive from a human donor in good health.

The rearrangement links TRBV4-2 to TRBJ2-7; 7 positions agree with TRBD2. The CDR3 spans 15 residues. In germline, CDR1 is LGHNA, CDR2 YNFKEQ. V lost 5 bases, J lost 2 bases, and 9 bases stayed unmatched. CDR3 bases: TGTGCCAGCAGCGCCCCCGGAAGCGGGGCCTACGAGCAGTACTTC. This translates into CASSAPGSGAYEQYF.

This clone is a singleton in its sample. CDR3 in amino acids: CASSTGLAGYNEQFF. In DNA form, the CDR3 reads TGTGCCAGCTCAACTGGACTAGCGGGCTACAATGAGCAGTTCTTC. The chain couples TRBV18 to TRBJ2-1; 11 positions match TRBD2. V dropped 5 bases and J dropped 3; count of bases not matched to a gene: 3. Germline V gene sequence: CDR1 KGHSH, CDR2 LQKENI. The CDR3 runs to 15 residues.

This sequence joins TRBV19 and TRBJ1-4; D is uncertain. Trimming took 4 bases from V and 3 from J, leaving 3 bases between them. CDR1 LNHDA and CDR2 SQIVND come from the germline V gene (reference sequence). The CDR3 runs to 12 residues. CDR3 sequence (DNA): TGTGCCAGTAGTACTGCTAATGAAAAACTGTTTTTT. It is translated as CASSTANEKLFF. Filled out from reference TRBV19 and TRBJ1-4, the complete variable domain reads DGGITQSPKYLFRKEGQNVTLSCEQNLNHDAMYWYRQDPGQGLRLIYYSQIVNDFQKGDIAEGYSVSREKKESFPLTVTSAQKNPTAFYLCASSTANEKLFFGSGTQLSVL.

The chain couples TRBV9 to TRBJ1-2; 7 bases fit TRBD1. The CDR3 is made up of 15 amino acids. With V trimmed by 4 bases and J by 5 bases, 11 bases remained unmatched. Germline assignment: CDR1 SGDLS and CDR2 YYNGEE. This CDR3 is CASSSSYRGSYGYTF. CDR3 in DNA: TGTGCCAGCAGCTCCAGCTACAGGGGAAGTTATGGCTACACCTTC. Full variable domain (remainder filled in from reference TRBV9 and TRBJ1-2): DSGVTQTPKHLITATGQRVTLRCSPRSGDLSVYWYQQSLDQGLQFLIQYYNGEERAKGNILERFSAQQFPDLHSELNLSSLELGDSALYFCASSSSYRGSYGYTFGSGTRLTVV.

This chain links TRBV6-5 with TRBJ1-4; no firm D call. The V end was cut by 5 bases, the J end by 7 bases, with 11 bases between. This CDR3 has 13 amino acids. Germline V lookup: CDR1 MNHEY, CDR2 SVGAGI. This CDR3 reads CASSTVRREKLFF. CDR3 nucleotide sequence: TGTGCCAGCAGTACGGTCAGACGTGAAAAACTGTTTTTT.

This clone was seen a few times. The gene calls are TRBV11-2 and TRBJ1-1; perhaps TRBD1 as D (6 bases). The CDR3 length is 16 residues. Germline lookup yields CDR1 SGHAT and CDR2 FQNNGV. V was shortened by 6 bases and J by 0 bases, with 17 bases between the two germline ends. The CDR3 is CASSLRMGAVNTEAFF. As DNA, the CDR3 is TGTGCCAGCAGTCTCAGAATGGGGGCCGTGAACACTGAAGCTTTCTTT.

The gene calls are TRBV10-3 and TRBJ2-3; the D gene is possibly TRBD2 (6 bases). Deletions cut 3 bases from V and 0 bases from J, with 10 bases between. This CDR3 spans 15 amino acids. Per the germline V gene, CDR1 is ENHRY and CDR2 is SYGVKD. This chain's CDR3 is CAISETGVSTDTQYF. The DNA for the CDR3 is TGTGCCATCAGTGAAACGGGGGTGAGCACAGATACGCAGTATTTT.

The table lists this clone with a count of one. The rearrangement links TRBV30 to TRBJ2-1; D is ambiguous. Germline CDR1 reads GTSNPN; CDR2 reads SVGIG (reference sequence). V was clipped by 1 base and J by 7 bases, with 8 bases between them. The CDR3 totals 12 residues. The CDR3 reads CAWSASLNEQFF. CDR3 in DNA: TGTGCCTGGAGTGCAAGTTTGAATGAGCAGTTCTTC. The whole variable domain, filled in from reference TRBV30 and TRBJ2-1, reads SQTIHQWPATLVQPVGSPLSLECTVEGTSNPNLYWYRQAAGRGLQLLFYSVGIGQISSEVPQNLSASRPQDRQFILSSKKLLLSDSGFYLCAWSASLNEQFFGPGTRLTVL.

V and J are TRBV6-4 and TRBJ1-5, with D possibly being TRBD1 (6 bases). The germline gives CDR1 MRHNA, CDR2 SNTAGT. CDR3 size: 19 residues. Between the trimmed V and J ends, which lost 6 bases and 6 bases, there was a span of 30 bases. This CDR3 reads CASSDDASLPGGFCQPQHF. CDR3 nucleotides: TGTGCCAGCAGCGACGACGCGTCCCTTCCCGGGGGCTTCTGTCAGCCCCAGCATTTT.

With regard to this clone: The junction shows a germline mismatch at one end, possibly a read error. The rearrangement joins TRBV7-3 to TRBJ1-2; no definite D call. Germline V lookup: CDR1 SGHTA, CDR2 FQGTGA. This CDR3 contains 12 residues. The CDR3 spells CASSSRSWPEHF. The DNA for the CDR3 is TGTGCCAGCAGCTCCCGTTCGTGGCCCGAGCACTTC.

The rearrangement links TRBV6-1 to TRBJ1-2, with D unresolved. The germline V and J ends were trimmed by 5 bases and 8 bases, with 15 bases remaining between them. The CDR3 length is 13 residues. Germline V gene sequence: CDR1 MNHNS, CDR2 SASEGT. The chain's CDR3 is CASSPLGGEGYTF. In DNA form, the CDR3 reads TGTGCCAGCAGTCCCCTAGGCGGGGAGGGCTACACCTTC.

This clone was seen a handful of times. The CDR3 sequence: CASSLEGSLSSYNEQFF. The DNA of the CDR3 is TGTGCCAGCAGTTTAGAGGGGAGCCTGAGCTCCTACAATGAGCAGTTCTTC. The chain joins TRBV27 to TRBJ2-1, with D possibly being TRBD1 or TRBD2 (5 bases each). Per germline, CDR1 MNHEY and CDR2 SMNVEV (reference sequence). The CDR3 spans 17 residues. The V end was cut by 2 bases, the J end by 0 bases, with 14 bases between.

This clone has a single count. This chain uses TRBV12-5 with TRBJ1-4, with 11 positions matching TRBD1. This CDR3 contains 15 residues. The germline V gene has CDR1 LGHNT and CDR2 FRNRAP. With V trimmed by 5 bases and J by 8 bases, 7 bases remained unmatched. The CDR3 loop is CASGTRGQGGEKLFF. Written as DNA, the CDR3 is TGTGCTAGTGGTACGAGGGGACAGGGGGGAGAAAAACTGTTTTTT. Filled out from reference TRBV12-5 and TRBJ1-4, the complete variable domain reads DARVTQTPRHKVTEMGQEVTMRCQPILGHNTVFWYRQTMMQGLELLAYFRNRAPLDDSGMPKDRFSAEMPDATLATLKIQPSEPRDSAVYFCASGTRGQGGEKLFFGSGTQLSVL.

The V call is TRBV5-6, the J call TRBJ1-4, with a weak D call TRBD1 (5 bases). This CDR3 spans 15 amino acids. Germline V gene lookup returns CDR1 SGHDT and CDR2 YYEEEE. V lost 4 bases and J 6 bases, leaving 16 bases between the germline ends. The CDR3 DNA reads as TGTGCCAGCAGCCTACTGGACGGGGCGGATGAAAAACTGTTTTTT. It yields the protein CASSLLDGADEKLFF.

This clone was counted between two and nine times. The chain combines TRBV5-1 with TRBJ1-2, with 7 bases that match TRBD1. The V segment lost 2 bases and the J segment 4 bases; nucleotides outside the gene matches: 2. This CDR3 is 13 amino acids long. Germline lookup yields CDR1 SGHRS and CDR2 YFSETQ. The chain's CDR3 is CASSFDRVYGYTF. The CDR3 region has the DNA TGCGCCAGCAGCTTTGACAGGGTCTATGGCTACACCTTC.

This sequence joins TRBV7-6 and TRBJ2-1, with D perhaps matching TRBD2 (6 bases). Deletions cut 2 bases from V and 4 bases from J, with 15 bases between. Germline V CDR1 and CDR2: SGHVS, FNYEAQ. This CDR3 is built from 16 residues. CDR3 sequence: CASSLKGLASYNEQFF. CDR3 DNA sequence: TGTGCCAGCAGCTTAAAAGGTCTAGCGTCTTACAATGAGCAGTTCTTC.

The V call is TRBV10-3, the J call TRBJ2-5; possibly TRBD1 for D (6 bases). The CDR3 totals 15 residues. From germline, CDR1 is ENHRY and CDR2 SYGVKD. V was pared by 0 bases and J by 7 bases, with 15 bases between. This CDR3 is CAISESHRVNVTQYF. The CDR3 DNA follows: TGTGCCATCAGTGAGTCCCACAGGGTGAATGTGACCCAGTACTTC.

The chain is built from TRBV2 and TRBJ1-1; 10 bases fit TRBD1. The V gene's germline CDR1 is SNHLY and CDR2 FYNNEI. This CDR3 is built from 14 residues. V shed 8 bases and J 6 bases; nucleotides not matched to a gene: 9. The CDR3 DNA reads TGTGCCAGCCCCAACGAGGACAGGGGGGCTGAAGCTTTCTTT. Translated: CASPNEDRGAEAFF. The full variable domain, rest sourced from reference TRBV2 and TRBJ1-1, is EPEVTQTPSHQVTQMGQEVILRCVPISNHLYFYWYRQILGQKVEFLVSFYNNEISEKSEIFDDQFSVERPDGSNFTLKIRSTKLEDSAMYFCASPNEDRGAEAFFGQGTRLTVV.

The CDR3 DNA reads as TGTGCCAGCAGCGTGCTTATGGGCGAGCAGTACTTC. Translated, it gives CASSVLMGEQYF. The chain uses TRBV9 and TRBJ2-7; D is ambiguous. This CDR3 is 12 amino acids long. The V and J ends lost 2 bases and 6 bases respectively, with 9 bases between them. The germline V gene encodes CDR1 SGDLS and CDR2 YYNGEE.

V gene TRBV7-9 combines with J gene TRBJ2-5; tentatively, D is TRBD1 (6 bases). Trimming left V 5 bases short and J 5 bases short, with 12 bases between. From germline, CDR1 is SEHNR and CDR2 FQNEAQ (reference sequence). This CDR3 spans 13 amino acids. The chain's CDR3 is CASSPTGSETQYF. For the CDR3, the DNA is TGTGCCAGCAGCCCCACAGGGTCGGAGACCCAGTACTTC.

V usage is TRBV15 and J usage is TRBJ2-7; D remains ambiguous. V was pared by 5 bases and J by 7 bases, with 12 bases between. This CDR3 has 12 amino acids. Germline CDR1 is LNHNV and CDR2 is YYDKDF (reference sequence). CDR3 bases: TGTGCCACCAGCGGGAATTCCGAAGAGCAGTACTTC. Protein product: CATSGNSEEQYF.

The chain employs TRBV30 and TRBJ2-2; D not certain. This CDR3 is 11 amino acids long. Trimming took 5 bases from V and 5 from J, leaving 6 bases between them. The germline V gene has CDR1 GTSNPN and CDR2 SVGIG (reference sequence). The CDR3 is CAWLGTGELFF. Here the CDR3 DNA reads TGTGCCTGGTTGGGGACCGGGGAGCTGTTTTTT.

The chain joins TRBV18 to TRBJ2-5; 9 positions match TRBD2. V lost 6 bases and J lost 2; bases outside the gene matches: 7. CDR3 length: 15 residues. CDR1 and CDR2 (germline): KGHSH, LQKENI. This CDR3 is CASSGDSGGQETQYF. As DNA, the CDR3 is TGTGCCAGCTCCGGGGACAGCGGGGGGCAAGAGACCCAGTACTTC.

The CDR3 DNA sequence: TGTGCCAGCAGCGAAACCTCTAGCGGGGGAGCCAAAAACATTCAGTACTTC. Protein sequence: CASSETSSGGAKNIQYF. The chain links TRBV9 to TRBJ2-4, with 10 nucleotides matching TRBD2. Germline CDR1 and CDR2: SGDLS and YYNGEE. The CDR3 consists of 17 residues. J gave up 0 bases and V 3 bases, and 6 bases lay outside the gene matches.

V usage is TRBV5-1 and J usage is TRBJ2-1; 8 nucleotides agree with TRBD2. V trimming: 0 bases; J trimming: 5 bases; junction bases outside the gene matches: 10. Germline values: CDR1 SGHRS, CDR2 YFSETQ. This CDR3 is 17 amino acids long. Here the CDR3 reads CASSLASGGILNNEQFF. CDR3 nucleotides: TGCGCCAGCAGCTTGGCCTCGGGGGGGATACTTAACAATGAGCAGTTCTTC.

This clone occurred once. The rearrangement joins TRBV9 to TRBJ1-4; no clear D. The CDR3 is made up of 15 amino acids. CDR1 is SGDLS, CDR2 YYNGEE, per germline. Trimming removed 0 bases from V and 7 bases from J, with 13 bases in between. In nucleotides, the CDR3 is TGTGCCAGCAGCGTAGAGGACGCAGAGGGTGAAAAACTGTTTTTT. Amino acids: CASSVEDAEGEKLFF.